Listed below are T cell receptor beta chains from one sample, sequenced in a study of T cells in Graves' hyperthyroidism and ophthalmopathy. MiXCR was run by TCRdb on the multiplex PCR reads, yielding one entry per CDR3 protein. The sample consists of hundreds of thousands of distinct CDR3 sequences, roughly 15% of them appearing once. The sequenced sample was blood. The receptors originated from a woman between 50 and 59 years old with Graves' ophthalmopathy. Each CDR3 is given with its conserved first and last residue. D genes are given only for firm matches. Clone sizes are given selectively: once, few, many, or a class where the clone is expanded.

D	V	size	J	CDR3	DNA
TRBD1	TRBV20-1	few	TRBJ2-7	CSARDLGQGVYEQYF	TGCAGTGCTAGAGATTTGGGACAGGGAGTCTACGAGCAGTACTTC
.	TRBV27	many	TRBJ2-1	CASSFPGLNEQFF	TGTGCCAGCAGTTTCCCGGGTCTCAATGAGCAGTTCTTC
TRBD1	TRBV12-5	many	TRBJ1-5	CASGLGQGIYSNQPQHF	TGTGCTAGTGGTTTGGGACAGGGAATATATAGCAATCAGCCCCAGCATTTT
TRBD1	TRBV6-1	.	TRBJ1-3	CASIPRSGTGAGNTIYF	TGTGCCAGCATCCCCAGGTCGGGGACAGGGGCTGGAAACACCATATATTTT
TRBD2	TRBV20-1	many	TRBJ2-5	CSARLSGRAIETQYF	TGCAGTGCTAGATTGAGCGGGAGGGCCATTGAGACCCAGTACTTC
.	TRBV14	few	TRBJ2-7	CASSPWQGRSYEQYF	TGTGCCAGCAGCCCTTGGCAGGGCCGGTCCTACGAGCAGTACTTC
.	TRBV7-9	.	TRBJ1-2	CASSLVGGPGGYTF	TGTGCCAGCAGCTTAGTTGGGGGCCCTGGAGGCTACACCTTC
.	TRBV20-1	many	TRBJ2-5	CSARDGRGSETQYF	TGCAGTGCTAGAGATGGTAGGGGTTCGGAGACCCAGTACTTC
TRBD2	TRBV29-1	.	TRBJ2-7	CSVELAGSYEQYF	TGCAGCGTTGAACTAGCGGGTTCCTACGAGCAGTACTTC
TRBD2	TRBV15	.	TRBJ2-7	CATSREGSGTSYEQYF	TGTGCCACCAGCAGAGAAGGTAGCGGGACGTCCTACGAGCAGTACTTC
TRBD1	TRBV7-2	.	TRBJ1-1	CASSWTGSDTEAFF	TGTGCCAGCAGCTGGACAGGGTCGGACACTGAAGCTTTCTTT
.	TRBV3-1	many	TRBJ2-7	CASSHPKERGEQYF	TGTGCCAGCAGCCATCCCAAGGAACGCGGCGAGCAGTACTTC
.	TRBV19	.	TRBJ2-1	CASSIVRELNEQFF	TGTGCCAGTAGTATTGTAAGGGAGCTCAATGAGCAGTTCTTC
.	TRBV7-2	.	TRBJ2-7	CASSPPRLGGAYEQYF	TGTGCCAGCAGCCCCCCGAGACTAGGGGGGGCCTACGAGCAGTACTTC
.	TRBV28	many	TRBJ2-7	CASSPRLGRGAYEQYF	TGTGCCAGCAGCCCAAGGTTGGGGCGCGGAGCCTACGAGCAGTACTTC
TRBD1	TRBV27	many	TRBJ2-3	CASSLQGVSSNTQYF	TGTGCCAGCAGTTTGCAGGGGGTTTCTTCAAATACGCAGTATTTT
TRBD2	TRBV20-1	many	TRBJ2-1	CSASRETSGTQFF	TGCAGTGCTAGTAGAGAGACTAGCGGGACTCAGTTCTTC
.	TRBV11-2	many	TRBJ2-3	CASSLDRLHDTQYF	TGTGCCAGCAGCTTAGACCGACTCCACGATACGCAGTATTTT
.	TRBV27	many	TRBJ1-5	CASSFTDNQPQHF	TGTGCCAGCAGTTTCACGGATAATCAGCCCCAGCATTTT
.	TRBV7-9	few	TRBJ2-1	CASSSAQEQFF	TGTGCCAGCAGTTCAGCGCAGGAGCAGTTCTTC
TRBD1	TRBV12-3/TRBV12-4	many	TRBJ2-3	CASRRQGNTDTQYF	TGTGCCAGCAGACGACAGGGGAACACAGATACGCAGTATTTT
TRBD2	TRBV12-3/TRBV12-4	.	TRBJ2-3	CASSFGTSGRTGTQYF	TGTGCCAGCAGTTTCGGGACTAGCGGAAGGACGGGTACGCAGTATTTT
.	TRBV7-2	many	TRBJ2-7	CASSLGQQFYEQYF	TGTGCCAGCAGCTTGGGACAACAATTCTACGAGCAGTACTTC
TRBD2	TRBV18	.	TRBJ2-7	CASSPLGGTSYEQYF	TGTGCCAGCTCACCACTGGGGGGGACCTCCTACGAGCAGTACTTC
TRBD1	TRBV2	few	TRBJ1-5	CASRVTGGLFQPQHF	TGTGCCAGCAGGGTGACAGGGGGGCTTTTTCAGCCCCAGCATTTT
TRBD2	TRBV19	.	TRBJ2-1	CASSIRAFGGRSNEQFF	TGTGCCAGTAGTATACGAGCGTTCGGCGGGAGAAGCAATGAGCAGTTCTTC
.	TRBV4-3	.	TRBJ2-7	CASSQSTAIAYEQYF	TGCGCCAGCAGCCAGTCGACAGCGATAGCCTACGAGCAGTACTTC
TRBD2	TRBV4-1	.	TRBJ2-7	CASSQDRIASGISEQYF	TGCGCCAGCAGCCAAGACCGGATCGCTAGCGGGATATCCGAGCAGTACTTC
TRBD1	TRBV20-1	many	TRBJ2-7	CSATPTGAYEQYF	TGCAGTGCTACCCCGACAGGGGCCTACGAGCAGTACTTC
TRBD2	TRBV20-1	many	TRBJ2-1	CSARAPGGYNEQFF	TGCAGTGCTAGAGCACCGGGAGGATACAATGAGCAGTTCTTC
.	TRBV20-1	many	TRBJ2-3	CSARPLVYSADTQYF	TGCAGTGCTAGACCCCTAGTGTATAGCGCAGATACGCAGTATTTT
.	TRBV7-8	many	TRBJ2-7	CASSLAQAVPGHEQYF	TGTGCCAGCAGCTTAGCGCAGGCGGTACCTGGCCACGAGCAGTACTTC
TRBD2	TRBV5-1	once	TRBJ2-6	CASSLAGLAGANVLTF	TGCGCCAGCAGCTTGGCGGGACTAGCGGGAGCCAACGTCCTGACTTTC
.	TRBV5-4	once	TRBJ1-3	CASSAGVSGNTIYF	TGTGCCAGCAGCGCAGGGGTCTCTGGAAACACCATATATTTT
.	TRBV6-2/TRBV6-3	many	TRBJ1-1	CASSYSWNRNTEAFF	TGTGCCAGCAGTTACTCGTGGAACAGGAACACTGAAGCTTTCTTT
.	TRBV5-1	many	TRBJ2-3	CASSLERSTDTQYF	TGCGCCAGCAGCTTGGAAAGGAGCACAGATACGCAGTATTTT
TRBD2	TRBV10-3	few	TRBJ2-3	CAISTSGASSTDTQYF	TGTGCCATCAGTACCAGCGGGGCGTCTAGCACAGATACGCAGTATTTT
TRBD1	TRBV5-6	many	TRBJ1-1	CASSSTGTGVWNTEAFF	TGTGCCAGCAGTTCCACCGGGACAGGGGTTTGGAACACTGAAGCTTTCTTT
.	TRBV6-1	many	TRBJ2-7	CASSPWGVYEQYF	TGTGCCAGCAGTCCCTGGGGAGTCTACGAGCAGTACTTC
TRBD2	TRBV28	.	TRBJ2-2	CASSSGGENTGELFF	TGTGCCAGCAGTTCCGGGGGGGAGAACACCGGGGAGCTGTTTTTT
.	TRBV5-1	many	TRBJ1-2	CASSLAEWVNYGYTF	TGCGCCAGCAGCTTGGCCGAATGGGTTAACTATGGCTACACCTTC
TRBD2	TRBV20-1	many	TRBJ2-3	CSARGLAVSTDTQYF	TGCAGTGCTAGGGGACTAGCGGTTAGCACAGATACGCAGTATTTT
.	TRBV20-1	few	TRBJ1-2	CSAPPGRVNYGYTF	TGCAGTGCTCCCCCGGGACGGGTGAACTATGGCTACACCTTC
.	TRBV7-2	many	TRBJ1-1	CASSSLTLMNTEAFF	TGTGCCAGCAGCTCACTCACACTAATGAACACTGAAGCTTTCTTT
.	TRBV5-1	few	TRBJ2-7	CASSTNRNSYEQYF	TGCGCCAGCAGCACCAACAGGAATTCCTACGAGCAGTACTTC
.	TRBV18	.	TRBJ2-3	CASSPAQSPTSTDTQYF	TGTGCCAGCTCACCAGCTCAATCCCCGACTAGCACAGATACGCAGTATTTT
.	TRBV25-1	.	TRBJ2-1	CASSDVAGNEQFF	TGTGCCAGCAGTGATGTTGCGGGAAATGAGCAGTTCTTC
TRBD2	TRBV12-3/TRBV12-4	many	TRBJ2-3	CASSTSGREDTQYF	TGTGCCAGCAGCACTAGCGGGAGGGAAGATACGCAGTATTTT
TRBD2	TRBV7-8	many	TRBJ2-7	CASSFSGSGYEQYF	TGTGCCAGCAGCTTTAGCGGGAGTGGGTACGAGCAGTACTTC
.	TRBV5-1	many	TRBJ2-5	CASRSGQLQETQYF	TGCGCCAGCAGGTCCGGACAGTTACAAGAGACCCAGTACTTC
.	TRBV28	.	TRBJ1-4	CASGGLSTNEKLFF	TGTGCCAGCGGCGGCCTTTCAACTAATGAAAAACTGTTTTTT
.	TRBV28	.	TRBJ2-3	CASGATDTQYF	TGTGCCAGCGGTGCAACAGATACGCAGTATTTT
.	TRBV7-9	.	TRBJ2-2	CASSHALTGELFF	TGTGCCAGCAGTCACGCTTTGACCGGGGAGCTGTTTTTT
TRBD1	TRBV7-2	many	TRBJ2-2	CASSLVGRGIYGELFF	TGTGCCAGCAGCTTAGTAGGCAGGGGGATCTACGGGGAGCTGTTTTTT
.	TRBV14	few	TRBJ2-5	CASSQARNLYF	TGTGCCAGCAGCCAAGCAAGGAATCTGTACTTC